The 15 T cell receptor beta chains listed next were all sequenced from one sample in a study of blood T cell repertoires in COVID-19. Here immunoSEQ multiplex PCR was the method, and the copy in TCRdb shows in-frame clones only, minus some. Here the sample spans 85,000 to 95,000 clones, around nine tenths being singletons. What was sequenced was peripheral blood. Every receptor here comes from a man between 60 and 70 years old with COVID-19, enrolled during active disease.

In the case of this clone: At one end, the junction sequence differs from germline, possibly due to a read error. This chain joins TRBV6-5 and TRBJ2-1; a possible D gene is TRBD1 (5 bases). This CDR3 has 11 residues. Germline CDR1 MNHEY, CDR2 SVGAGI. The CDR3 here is CASSSPGSFIF. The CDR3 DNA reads TGTGCCAGCAGTTCACCAGGGTCCTTCATCTTC.

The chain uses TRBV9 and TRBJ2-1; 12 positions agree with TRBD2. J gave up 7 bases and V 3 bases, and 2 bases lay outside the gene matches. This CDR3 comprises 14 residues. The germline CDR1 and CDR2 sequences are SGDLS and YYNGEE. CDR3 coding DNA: TGTGCCAGCAGCGGACTAGCGGGAGAGAATGAGCAGTTCTTC. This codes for CASSGLAGENEQFF.

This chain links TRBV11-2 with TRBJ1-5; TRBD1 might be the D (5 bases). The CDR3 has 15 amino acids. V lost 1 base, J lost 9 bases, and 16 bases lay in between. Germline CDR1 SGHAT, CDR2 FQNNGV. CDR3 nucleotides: TGTGCCAGCAGCTTAGCTCCCGGCCAGGGCTGGCCCCAGCATTTT. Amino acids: CASSLAPGQGWPQHF.

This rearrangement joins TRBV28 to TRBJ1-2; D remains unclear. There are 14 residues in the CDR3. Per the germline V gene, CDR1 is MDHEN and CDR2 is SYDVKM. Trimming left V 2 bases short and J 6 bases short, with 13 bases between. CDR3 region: CASSLTRSYDGYTF. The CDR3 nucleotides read TGTGCCAGCAGTTTAACCCGGAGCTACGATGGCTACACCTTC.

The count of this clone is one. The CDR3 DNA reads TGTGCCAGTAATAGGCAGGGTCTTAATGAAAAACTGTTTTTT. Amino acid sequence: CASNRQGLNEKLFF. The genes are TRBV19 and TRBJ1-4, with D tentatively TRBD1 (5 bases). The CDR3 has 14 residues. V was clipped by 7 bases and J by 4 bases, with 13 bases between them. Per the germline V gene, CDR1 is LNHDA and CDR2 is SQIVND (reference sequence).

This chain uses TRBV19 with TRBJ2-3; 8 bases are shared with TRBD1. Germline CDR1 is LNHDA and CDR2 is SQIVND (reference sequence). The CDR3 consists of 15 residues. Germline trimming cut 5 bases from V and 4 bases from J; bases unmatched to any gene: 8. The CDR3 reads CASSPPGGAADTQYF. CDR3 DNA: TGTGCCAGTAGTCCCCCAGGGGGCGCGGCAGATACGCAGTATTTT.

CDR3 DNA: TGTGCCAGCTCACCATCCGGACTGGGCTATGGCTACACCTTC. It translates to CASSPSGLGYGYTF. The V and J genes are TRBV18 and TRBJ1-2; D not resolved. The CDR3 contains 14 residues. Per germline, CDR1 KGHSH and CDR2 LQKENI. Deletions cut 2 bases from V and 4 bases from J, with 11 bases between.

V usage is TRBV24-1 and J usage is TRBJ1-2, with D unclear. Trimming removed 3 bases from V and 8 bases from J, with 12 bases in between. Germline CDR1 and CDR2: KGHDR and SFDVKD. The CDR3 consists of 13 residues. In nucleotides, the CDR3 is TGTGCCACCAGTGATCTCACAGCGGAAGGCTACACCTTC. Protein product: CATSDLTAEGYTF.

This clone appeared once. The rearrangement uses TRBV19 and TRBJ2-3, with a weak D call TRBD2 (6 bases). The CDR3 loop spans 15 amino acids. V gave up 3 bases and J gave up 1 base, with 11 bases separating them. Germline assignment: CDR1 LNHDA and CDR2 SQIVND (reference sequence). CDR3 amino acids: CASSIRRGRTDTQYF. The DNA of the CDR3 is TGTGCCAGTAGTATTCGGCGGGGTCGCACAGATACGCAGTATTTT.

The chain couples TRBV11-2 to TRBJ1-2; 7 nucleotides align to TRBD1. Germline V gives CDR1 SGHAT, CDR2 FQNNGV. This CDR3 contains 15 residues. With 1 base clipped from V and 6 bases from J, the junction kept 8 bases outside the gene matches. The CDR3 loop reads CASSLARTGIDGYTF. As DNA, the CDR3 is TGTGCCAGCAGCTTAGCCCGGACAGGTATCGATGGCTACACCTTC.

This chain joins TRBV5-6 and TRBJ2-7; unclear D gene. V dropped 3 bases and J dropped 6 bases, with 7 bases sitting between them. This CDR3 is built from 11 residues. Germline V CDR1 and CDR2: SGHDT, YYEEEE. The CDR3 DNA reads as TGTGCCAGCAGCTCATACTCCGAGCAGTACTTC. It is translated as CASSSYSEQYF.

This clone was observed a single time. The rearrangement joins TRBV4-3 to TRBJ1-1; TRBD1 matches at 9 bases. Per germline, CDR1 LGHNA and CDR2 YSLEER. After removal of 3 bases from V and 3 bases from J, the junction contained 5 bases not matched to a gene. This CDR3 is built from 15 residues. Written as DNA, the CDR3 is TGCGCCAGCAGCCACCTACAGGGGGCGGACACTGAAGCTTTCTTT. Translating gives CASSHLQGADTEAFF.

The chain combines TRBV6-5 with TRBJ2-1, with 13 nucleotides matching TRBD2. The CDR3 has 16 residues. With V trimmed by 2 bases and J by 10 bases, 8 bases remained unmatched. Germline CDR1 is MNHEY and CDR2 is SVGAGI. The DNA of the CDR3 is TGTGCCAGCAGTTACACAAGGACTAGCGGGAGAGACGAGCAGTTCTTC. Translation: CASSYTRTSGRDEQFF.

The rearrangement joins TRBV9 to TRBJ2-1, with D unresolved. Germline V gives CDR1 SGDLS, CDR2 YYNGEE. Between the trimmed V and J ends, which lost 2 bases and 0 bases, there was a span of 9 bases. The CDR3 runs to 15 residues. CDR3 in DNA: TGTGCCAGCAGCGTTACTCACTCCTCCTACAATGAGCAGTTCTTC. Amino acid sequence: CASSVTHSSYNEQFF.

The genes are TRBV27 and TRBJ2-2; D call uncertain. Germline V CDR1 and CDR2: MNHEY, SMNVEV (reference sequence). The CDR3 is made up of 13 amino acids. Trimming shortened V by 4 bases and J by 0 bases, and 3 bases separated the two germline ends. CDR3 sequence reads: CASSSSNTGELFF. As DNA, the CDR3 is TGTGCCAGCAGTTCGTCGAACACCGGGGAGCTGTTTTTT.